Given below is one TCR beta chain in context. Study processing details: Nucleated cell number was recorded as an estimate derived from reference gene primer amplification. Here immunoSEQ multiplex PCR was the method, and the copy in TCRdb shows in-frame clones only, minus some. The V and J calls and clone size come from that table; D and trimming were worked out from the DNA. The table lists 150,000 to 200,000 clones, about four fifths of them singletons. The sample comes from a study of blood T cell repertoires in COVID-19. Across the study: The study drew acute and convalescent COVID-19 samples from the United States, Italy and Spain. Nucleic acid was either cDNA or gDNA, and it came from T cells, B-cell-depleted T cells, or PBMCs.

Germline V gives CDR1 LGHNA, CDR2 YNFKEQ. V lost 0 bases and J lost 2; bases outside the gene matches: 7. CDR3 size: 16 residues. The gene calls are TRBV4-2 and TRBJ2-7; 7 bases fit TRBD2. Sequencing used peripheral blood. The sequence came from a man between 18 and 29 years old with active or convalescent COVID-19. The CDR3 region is CASSQEVASGTYEQYF. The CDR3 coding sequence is TGTGCCAGCAGCCAAGAGGTGGCTAGCGGCACCTACGAGCAGTACTTC.